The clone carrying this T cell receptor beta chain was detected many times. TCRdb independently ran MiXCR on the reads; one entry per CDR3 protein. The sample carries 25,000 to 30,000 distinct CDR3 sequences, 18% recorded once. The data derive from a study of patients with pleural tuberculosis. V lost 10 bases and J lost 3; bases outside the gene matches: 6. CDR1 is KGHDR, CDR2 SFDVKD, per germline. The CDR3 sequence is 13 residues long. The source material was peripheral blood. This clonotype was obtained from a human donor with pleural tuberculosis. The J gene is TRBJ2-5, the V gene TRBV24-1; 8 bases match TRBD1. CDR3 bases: TGTGCCACACAAGGACAGGGTGAAGAGACCCAGTACTTC. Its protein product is CATQGQGEETQYF.